This T cell receptor beta chain was found in a study of CD8+ T cells in alopecia areata. Study results and limitations: The study found higher clonality in lesional than normal scalp, especially in alopecia totalis/universalis.

TCR sequencing used cDNA made by reverse transcription of extracted RNA. The method was immunoSEQ multiplex PCR; TCRdb's version includes in-frame clones alone and lacks a portion of them. The repertoire consists of under 350,000 clones, none detected only once. V was clipped by 4 bases and J by 0 bases, with 7 bases between them. Germline lookup yields CDR1 FNHDT and CDR2 SITEND (reference sequence). CDR3 size: 13 residues. This clone has just a few counts. Antigen: not known. Gene names and germline refer to mouse. The read halts 4 residues ahead of the CDR3 end, with the missing end drawn from the germline J gene. Cells from pooled cutaneous lymph nodes were sorted by CD4, CD8alpha, NKG2D, NKG2ACE and other markers.

The rearrangement uses TRBV19 and TRBJ1-1; D possibly corresponds to TRBD1 (5 bases). The TCR was taken from a C3H/HeJ mouse with alopecia areata. Strain MHC haplotype: H2-k. The source material was CD4+ T cells sorted from a lymph node. The CDR3 here is CASSQQANTEVFF. CDR3 bases read: TGTGCCAGCAGTCAACAGGCAAACACA.